Listed below are T cell receptor beta chains from one sample, sequenced in a study of T-cell reconstitution after alpha-beta-depleted transplantation in children. TCRdb re-called the PCR reads with MiXCR, one entry per CDR3 protein. Among hundreds of thousands of distinct CDR3 sequences, approximately 16% were seen once, and the ten largest hold under 1.2%. Sequencing was performed on PBMCs from the stem cell graft donor, taken from the stem cell graft. All receptors come from a human donor who donated a stem cell graft to a child with acute myeloid leukemia. Each CDR3 is given with its conserved first and last residue. D genes are given only for firm matches. Clone size appears in some rows only: once, few, many, or a class for an expanded clone.

size: many
D: .
V: TRBV5-5
J: TRBJ1-2
length: 14
DNA: TGTGCCAGCAGCTCGGGGCGAGGGGATGGCGGCTACACCTTC
CDR3: CASSSGRGDGGYTF

size: .
D: .
V: TRBV7-6
J: TRBJ2-3
length: 16
DNA: TGTGCCAGCAGCTCGTCTCTTCGGGGGTCCACAGATACGCAGTATTTT
CDR3: CASSSSLRGSTDTQYF

size: many
D: TRBD2
V: TRBV24-1
J: TRBJ2-1
length: 17
DNA: TGTGCCACCAGTGAGCGGCCGGGACTAGCTCCCCGGGGTGAGCAGTTCTTC
CDR3: CATSERPGLAPRGEQFF

size: few
D: .
V: TRBV5-4
J: TRBJ2-2
length: 14
DNA: TGTGCCAGCAGCCCAAGGTCTCACACCGGGGAGCTGTTTTTT
CDR3: CASSPRSHTGELFF

size: .
D: TRBD1
V: TRBV28
J: TRBJ1-1
length: 15
DNA: TGTGCCAGCAGTTCTACCGGGACAGGGAACACTGAAGCTTTCTTT
CDR3: CASSSTGTGNTEAFF

size: .
D: .
V: TRBV11-3
J: TRBJ2-7
length: 14
DNA: TGTGCCAGCAGCCAGCAAGTGGGGCGGTACGAGCAGTACTTC
CDR3: CASSQQVGRYEQYF

size: many
D: .
V: TRBV5-1
J: TRBJ2-7
length: 14
DNA: TGCGCCAGCAGCTTGGCCATGAGCAACTACGAGCAGTACTTC
CDR3: CASSLAMSNYEQYF

size: .
D: TRBD1
V: TRBV11-2
J: TRBJ2-6
length: 19
DNA: TGTGCCAGCAGTCGCTCCCCAACAGGGGTAGGGTTTGGGGCCAACGTCCTGACTTTC
CDR3: CASSRSPTGVGFGANVLTF

size: .
D: .
V: TRBV20-1
J: TRBJ2-5
length: 12
DNA: TGCAGTGCTACCCAGGGCGAAGAGACCCAGTACTTC
CDR3: CSATQGEETQYF

size: many
D: .
V: TRBV20-1
J: TRBJ2-1
length: 13
DNA: TGCAGTGCTTACAGGGACCTAGGGAATGAGCAGTTCTTC
CDR3: CSAYRDLGNEQFF

size: .
D: .
V: TRBV13
J: TRBJ2-3
length: 14
DNA: TGTGCCAGCAGCCCCAGGGTCGAGACAGATACGCAGTATTTT
CDR3: CASSPRVETDTQYF

size: many
D: TRBD1
V: TRBV12-3/TRBV12-4
J: TRBJ1-1
length: 16
DNA: TGTGCCAGCACCAGGGGGGGAGGGCGTATGAACACTGAAGCTTTCTTT
CDR3: CASTRGGGRMNTEAFF

size: .
D: TRBD2
V: TRBV7-9
J: TRBJ2-3
length: 16
DNA: TGTGCCAGCAGCGTGGGACTAGCGGGGGCTGCAGATACGCAGTATTTT
CDR3: CASSVGLAGAADTQYF

size: many
D: .
V: TRBV20-1
J: TRBJ2-3
length: 13
DNA: TGCAGTGCTAGTACGGGGTATACAGATACGCAGTATTTT
CDR3: CSASTGYTDTQYF

size: few
D: .
V: TRBV15
J: TRBJ2-5
length: 14
DNA: TGTGCCACCAGCAGGGACGTCCGAGGAGAGACCCAGTACTTC
CDR3: CATSRDVRGETQYF

size: .
D: .
V: TRBV6-2/TRBV6-3
J: TRBJ1-4
length: 11
DNA: TGTGCCAGCTGGGGGTACGAAAAACTGTTTTTT
CDR3: CASWGYEKLFF

size: few
D: TRBD2
V: TRBV30
J: TRBJ2-1
length: 19
DNA: TGTGCCTCCGATCGGGTTCCCACTAGCGGGGATTTTGAATCCAATGAGCAGTTCTTC
CDR3: CASDRVPTSGDFESNEQFF

size: .
D: TRBD1
V: TRBV10-3
J: TRBJ2-2
length: 13
DNA: TGTGCCATCAGGGGACAGGAGCCCGGGGAGCTGTTTTTT
CDR3: CAIRGQEPGELFF

size: many
D: .
V: TRBV5-1
J: TRBJ2-1
length: 12
DNA: TGTGCCAGCAGCCTTGGGACCAATGAGCAGTTCTTC
CDR3: CASSLGTNEQFF

size: few
D: TRBD2
V: TRBV5-6
J: TRBJ2-1
length: 16
DNA: TGTGCCAGCAGGACTAGCGGGGGGGCCCCTAGGAATGAGCAGTTCTTC
CDR3: CASRTSGGAPRNEQFF

size: .
D: .
V: TRBV12-3/TRBV12-4
J: TRBJ1-1
length: 15
DNA: TGTGCCAGCAGTTTGGGCCTCGGGGGGAACACTGAAGCTTTCTTT
CDR3: CASSLGLGGNTEAFF

size: .
D: .
V: TRBV15
J: TRBJ1-4
length: 14
DNA: TGTGCCACCAGCACCCCCAGGGGAGGGAAAAAACTGTTTTTT
CDR3: CATSTPRGGKKLFF

size: many
D: .
V: TRBV7-2
J: TRBJ1-5
length: 16
DNA: TGTGCCAGCAGCTTTTGGGCAGGGAATAGCAATCAGCCCCAGCATTTT
CDR3: CASSFWAGNSNQPQHF

size: few
D: .
V: TRBV7-2
J: TRBJ2-3
length: 14
DNA: TGTGCCAGCAGCTTAGTCGGGGAAACAGATACGCAGTATTTT
CDR3: CASSLVGETDTQYF

size: .
D: .
V: TRBV15
J: TRBJ1-3
length: 16
DNA: TGTGCCACCAGCAGAGAGGGACCCGGGGCTGGAAACACCATATATTTT
CDR3: CATSREGPGAGNTIYF

size: many
D: .
V: TRBV6-4
J: TRBJ2-5
length: 12
DNA: TGTGCCAGCAGAGGGGGGCAAGGGACCCAGTACTTC
CDR3: CASRGGQGTQYF